This T cell receptor (beta chain) was captured in a study of post-analysis software for immune sequencing data. About the study: The disease courses covered relapsing-remitting, secondary progressive and progressive-relapsing multiple sclerosis.

Overall study results and limits: Included in a set of four or five TRBV segments more frequent in patients than controls were TRBV5-6, TRBV5-1 and TRBV20-1.

The library was made from cDNA and included unique molecular identifiers. T cells, about 0.85 to 11 million of them, yielded hundreds of thousands of cDNA molecules. Using its own MiXCR run on the PCR reads, TCRdb lists one record per CDR3 protein. The data contain fewer than 550,000 distinct CDR3 sequences, around 31% of them seen just once; the ten biggest clones take up around 6.1%. On this clonotype itself: Its target is unknown.

Germline V gives CDR1 SGDLS, CDR2 YYNGEE. This CDR3 spans 15 amino acids. V lost 1 base, J lost 5 bases, and 15 bases lay in between. The sequence was obtained from a girl between 2 and 17 years old with multiple sclerosis. What was sequenced was blood. The chain has TRBV9 and TRBJ2-5, with D maybe TRBD2 (5 bases). The CDR3 nucleotides read TGTGCCAGCAGCGTAACCCTGGACCCGGGGGAGACCCAGTACTTC. It encodes CASSVTLDPGETQYF.